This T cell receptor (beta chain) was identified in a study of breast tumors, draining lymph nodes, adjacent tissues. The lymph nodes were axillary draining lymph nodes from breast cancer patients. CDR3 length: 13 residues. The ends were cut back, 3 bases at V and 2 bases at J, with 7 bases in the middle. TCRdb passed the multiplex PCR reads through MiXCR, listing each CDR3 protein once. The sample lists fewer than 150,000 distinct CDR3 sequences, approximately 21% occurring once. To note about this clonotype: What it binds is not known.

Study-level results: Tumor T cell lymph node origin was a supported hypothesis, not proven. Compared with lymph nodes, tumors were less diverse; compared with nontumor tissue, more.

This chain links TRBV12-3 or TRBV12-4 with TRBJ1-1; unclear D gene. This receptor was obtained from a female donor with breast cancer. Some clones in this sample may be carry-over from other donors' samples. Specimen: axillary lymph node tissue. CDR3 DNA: TGTGCCAGCAGTTTCAGGCACAACACTGAAGCTTTCTTT. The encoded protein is CASSFRHNTEAFF.